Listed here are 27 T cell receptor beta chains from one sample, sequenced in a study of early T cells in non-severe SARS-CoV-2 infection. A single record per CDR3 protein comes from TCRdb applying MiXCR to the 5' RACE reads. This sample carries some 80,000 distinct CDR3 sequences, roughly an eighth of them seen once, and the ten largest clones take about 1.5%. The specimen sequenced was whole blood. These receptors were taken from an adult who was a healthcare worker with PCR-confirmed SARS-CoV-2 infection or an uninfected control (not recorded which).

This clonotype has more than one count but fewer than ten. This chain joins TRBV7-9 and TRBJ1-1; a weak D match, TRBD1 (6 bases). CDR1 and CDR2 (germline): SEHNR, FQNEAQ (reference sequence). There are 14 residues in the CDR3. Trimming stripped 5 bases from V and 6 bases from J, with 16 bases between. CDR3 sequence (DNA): TGTGCCAGCAGCGCACAGGACAGTCTGTCTGAAGCTTTCTTT. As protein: CASSAQDSLSEAFF.

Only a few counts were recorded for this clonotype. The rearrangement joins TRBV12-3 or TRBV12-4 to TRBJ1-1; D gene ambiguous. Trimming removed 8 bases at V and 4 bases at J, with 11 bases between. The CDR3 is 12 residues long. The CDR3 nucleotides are TGTGCCAGCGGGCAGTTGGGCACTGAAGCTTTCTTT. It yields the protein CASGQLGTEAFF.

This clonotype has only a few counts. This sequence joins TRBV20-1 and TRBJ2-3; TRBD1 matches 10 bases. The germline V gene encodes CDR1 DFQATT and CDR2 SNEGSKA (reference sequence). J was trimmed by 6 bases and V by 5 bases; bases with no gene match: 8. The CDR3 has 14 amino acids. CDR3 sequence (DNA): TGCAGTGCTGGGGGGACAGGGGAGATGGATACGCAGTATTTT. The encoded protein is CSAGGTGEMDTQYF.

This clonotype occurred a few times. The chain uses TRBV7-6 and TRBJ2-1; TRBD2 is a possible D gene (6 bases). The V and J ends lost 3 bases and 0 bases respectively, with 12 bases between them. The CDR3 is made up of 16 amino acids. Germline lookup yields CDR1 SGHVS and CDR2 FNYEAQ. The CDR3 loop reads CASSFWGVRSYNEQFF. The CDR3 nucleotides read TGTGCCAGCAGCTTCTGGGGGGTACGCTCCTACAATGAGCAGTTCTTC.

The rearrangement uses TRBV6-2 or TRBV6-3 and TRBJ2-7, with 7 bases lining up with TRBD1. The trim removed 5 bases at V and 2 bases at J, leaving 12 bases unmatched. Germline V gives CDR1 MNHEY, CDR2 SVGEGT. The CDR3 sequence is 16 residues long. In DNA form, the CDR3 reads TGTGCCAGCAGTGCGAACTCCGGGACAGAGACCTACGAGCAGTACTTC. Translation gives CASSANSGTETYEQYF.

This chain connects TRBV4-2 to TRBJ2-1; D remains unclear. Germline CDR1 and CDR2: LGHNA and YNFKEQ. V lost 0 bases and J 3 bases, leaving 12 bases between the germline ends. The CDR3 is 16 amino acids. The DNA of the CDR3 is TGTGCCAGCAGCCAAGAATTGGACCCCGACTACAATGAGCAGTTCTTC. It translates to CASSQELDPDYNEQFF.

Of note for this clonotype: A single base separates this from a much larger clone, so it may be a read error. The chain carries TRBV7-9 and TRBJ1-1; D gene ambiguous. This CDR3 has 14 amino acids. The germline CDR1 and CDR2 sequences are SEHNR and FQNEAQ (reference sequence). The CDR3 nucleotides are TGTGTCAGCAGCCAAGTCCCGGAGAACACTGAAGCTTTCTTT. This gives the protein CVSSQVPENTEAFF.

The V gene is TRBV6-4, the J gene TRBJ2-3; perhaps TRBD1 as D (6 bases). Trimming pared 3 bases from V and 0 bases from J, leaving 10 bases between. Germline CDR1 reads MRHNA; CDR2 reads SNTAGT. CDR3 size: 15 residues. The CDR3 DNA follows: TGTGCCAGCAGTGAAGGTGGACAGAGCACAGATACGCAGTATTTT. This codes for CASSEGGQSTDTQYF.

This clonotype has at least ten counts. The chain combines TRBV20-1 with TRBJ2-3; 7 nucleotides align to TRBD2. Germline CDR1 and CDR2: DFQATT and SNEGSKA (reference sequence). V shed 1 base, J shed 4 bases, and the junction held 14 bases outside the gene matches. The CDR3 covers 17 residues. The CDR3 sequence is CSARAPGGGGGADTQYF. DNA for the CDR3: TGCAGTGCTAGAGCCCCCGGAGGCGGGGGAGGGGCAGATACGCAGTATTTT.

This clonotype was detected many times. CDR3 in amino acids: CASSSPSGGWTDTQYF. Written as DNA, the CDR3 is TGTGCCAGCAGCTCCCCTAGCGGGGGTTGGACAGATACGCAGTATTTT. The chain couples TRBV11-2 to TRBJ2-3; 10 nucleotides agree with TRBD2. The length of the CDR3 is 16 residues. J lost 3 bases, V lost 4 bases, and 7 bases had no gene match. CDR1 is SGHAT, CDR2 FQNNGV, per germline.

CDR3 coding DNA: TGCAGTGCTAGTACTGACAGGGGGTACACTGAAGCTTTCTTT. This translates into CSASTDRGYTEAFF. V gene TRBV20-1 combines with J gene TRBJ1-1; 9 bases are shared with TRBD1. Per germline, CDR1 DFQATT and CDR2 SNEGSKA (reference sequence). Trimming removed 3 bases from V and 3 bases from J; junction bases left unmatched: 5. The CDR3 length is 14 residues.

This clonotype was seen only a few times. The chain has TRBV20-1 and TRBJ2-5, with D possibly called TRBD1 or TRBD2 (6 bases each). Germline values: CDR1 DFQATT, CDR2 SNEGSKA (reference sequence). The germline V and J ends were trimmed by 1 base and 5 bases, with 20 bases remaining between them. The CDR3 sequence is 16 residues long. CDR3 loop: CSARAASAQGGETQYF. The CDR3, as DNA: TGCAGTGCTAGAGCCGCCTCAGCTCAAGGGGGGGAGACCCAGTACTTC.

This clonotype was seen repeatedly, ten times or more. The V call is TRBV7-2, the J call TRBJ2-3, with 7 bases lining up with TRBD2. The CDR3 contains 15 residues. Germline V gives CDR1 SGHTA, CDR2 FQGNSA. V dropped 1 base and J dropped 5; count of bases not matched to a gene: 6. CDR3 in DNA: TGTGCCAGCAGCTTAGTGGGGGAGGGGAAAGATACGCAGTATTTT. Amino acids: CASSLVGEGKDTQYF. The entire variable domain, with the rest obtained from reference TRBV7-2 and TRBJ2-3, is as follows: GAGVSQSPSNKVTEKGKDVELRCDPISGHTALYWYRQSLGQGLEFLIYFQGNSAPDKSGLPSDRFSAERTGGSVSTLTIQRTQQEDSAVYLCASSLVGEGKDTQYFGPGTRLTVL.

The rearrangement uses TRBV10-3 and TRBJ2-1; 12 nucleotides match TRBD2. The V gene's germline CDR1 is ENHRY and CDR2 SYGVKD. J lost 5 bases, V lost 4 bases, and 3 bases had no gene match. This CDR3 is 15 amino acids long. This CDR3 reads CAISGTSGGNNEQFF. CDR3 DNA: TGTGCCATCAGTGGAACTAGCGGGGGGAACAATGAGCAGTTCTTC.

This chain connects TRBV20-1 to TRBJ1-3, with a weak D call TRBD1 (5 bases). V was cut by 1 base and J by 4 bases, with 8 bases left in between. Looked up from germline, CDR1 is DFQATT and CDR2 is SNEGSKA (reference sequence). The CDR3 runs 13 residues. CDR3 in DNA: TGCAGTGCTAGAGGAGGGGCCGGAAACACCATATATTTT. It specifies CSARGGAGNTIYF.

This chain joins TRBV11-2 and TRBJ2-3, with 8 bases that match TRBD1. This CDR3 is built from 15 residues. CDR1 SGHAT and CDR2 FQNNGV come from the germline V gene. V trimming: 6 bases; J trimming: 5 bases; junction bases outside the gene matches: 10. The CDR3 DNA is TGTGCCAGCAGACCACTCGCCAGGGGGCTAGATACGCAGTATTTT. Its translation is CASRPLARGLDTQYF.

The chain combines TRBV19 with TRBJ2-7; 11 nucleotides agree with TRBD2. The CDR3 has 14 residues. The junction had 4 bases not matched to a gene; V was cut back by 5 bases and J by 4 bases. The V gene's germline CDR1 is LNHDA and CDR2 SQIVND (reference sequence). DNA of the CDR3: TGTGCCAGTAGTTCGACTAGCGGGGAATACGAGCAGTACTTC. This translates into CASSSTSGEYEQYF.

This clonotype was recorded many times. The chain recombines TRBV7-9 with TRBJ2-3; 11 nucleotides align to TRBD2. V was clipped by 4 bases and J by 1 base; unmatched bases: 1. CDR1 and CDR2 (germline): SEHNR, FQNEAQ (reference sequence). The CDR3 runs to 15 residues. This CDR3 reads CASSSGLAGTDTQYF. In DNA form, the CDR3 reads TGTGCCAGCAGCTCGGGACTAGCGGGCACAGATACGCAGTATTTT.

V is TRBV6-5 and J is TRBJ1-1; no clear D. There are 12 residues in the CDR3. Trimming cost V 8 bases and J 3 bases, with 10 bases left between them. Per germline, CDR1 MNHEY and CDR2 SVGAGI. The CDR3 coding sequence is TGTGCCAGCGGTGACACGTACACTGAAGCTTTCTTT. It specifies CASGDTYTEAFF.

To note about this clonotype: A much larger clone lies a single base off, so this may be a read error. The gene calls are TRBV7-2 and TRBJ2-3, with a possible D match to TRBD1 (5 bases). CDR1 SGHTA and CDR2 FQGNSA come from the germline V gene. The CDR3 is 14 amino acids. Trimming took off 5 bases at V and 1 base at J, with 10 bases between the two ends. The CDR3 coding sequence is TGTGCCAGCAGCGCTGACAGACGCACAGATACGCAGTATTTT. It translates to CASSADRRTDTQYF.

This CDR3 is CASSYRVNTGELFF. The CDR3 DNA reads TGTGCCAGCAGTTACAGGGTGAACACCGGGGAGCTGTTTTTT. The chain links TRBV6-2 or TRBV6-3 to TRBJ2-2; D uncertain. The germline V gene encodes CDR1 MNHEY and CDR2 SVGEGT. Trimming pared 2 bases from V and 1 base from J, leaving 5 bases between. CDR3 length: 14 residues.

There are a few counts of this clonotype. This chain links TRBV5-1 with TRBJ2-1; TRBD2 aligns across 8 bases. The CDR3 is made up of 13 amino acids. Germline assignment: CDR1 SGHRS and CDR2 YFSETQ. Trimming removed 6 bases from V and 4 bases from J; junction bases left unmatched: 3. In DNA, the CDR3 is TGCGCCAGCAATACGGGGGGGTACAATGAGCAGTTCTTC. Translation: CASNTGGYNEQFF.

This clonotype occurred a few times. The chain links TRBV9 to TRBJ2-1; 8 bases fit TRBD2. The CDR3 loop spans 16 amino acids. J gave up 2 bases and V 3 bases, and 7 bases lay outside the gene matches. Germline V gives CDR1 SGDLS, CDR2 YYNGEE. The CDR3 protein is CASSAGGRLAYNEQFF. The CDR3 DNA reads TGTGCCAGCAGCGCGGGGGGGAGGCTGGCCTACAATGAGCAGTTCTTC. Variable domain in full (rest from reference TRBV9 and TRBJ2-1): DSGVTQTPKHLITATGQRVTLRCSPRSGDLSVYWYQQSLDQGLQFLIQYYNGEERAKGNILERFSAQQFPDLHSELNLSSLELGDSALYFCASSAGGRLAYNEQFFGPGTRLTVL.

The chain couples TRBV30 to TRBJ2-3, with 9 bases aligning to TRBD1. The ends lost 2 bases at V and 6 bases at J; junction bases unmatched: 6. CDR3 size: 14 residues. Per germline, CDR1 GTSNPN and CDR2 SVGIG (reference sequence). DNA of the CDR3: TGTGCCTGGAGTTTCAACAGGGGGCGTGATACGCAGTATTTT. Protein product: CAWSFNRGRDTQYF.

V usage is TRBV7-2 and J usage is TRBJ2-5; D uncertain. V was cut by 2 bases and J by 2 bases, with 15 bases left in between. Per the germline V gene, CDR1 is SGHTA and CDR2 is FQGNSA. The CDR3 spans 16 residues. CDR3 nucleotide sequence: TGTGCCAGCAGCTTATCTGTCTCTCACGGTCAAGAGACCCAGTACTTC. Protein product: CASSLSVSHGQETQYF.

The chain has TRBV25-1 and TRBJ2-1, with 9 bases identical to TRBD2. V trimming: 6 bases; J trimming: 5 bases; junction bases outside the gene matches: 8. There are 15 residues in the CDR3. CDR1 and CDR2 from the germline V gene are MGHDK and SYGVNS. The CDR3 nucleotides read TGTGCCAGCAGCGCGCTAGCGGGGATTGACAATGAGCAGTTCTTC. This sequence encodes CASSALAGIDNEQFF.

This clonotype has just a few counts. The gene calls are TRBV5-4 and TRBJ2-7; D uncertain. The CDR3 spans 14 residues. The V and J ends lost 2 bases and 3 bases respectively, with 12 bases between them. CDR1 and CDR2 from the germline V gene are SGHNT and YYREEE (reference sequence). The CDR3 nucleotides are TGTGCCAGCAGCTTTCGGGTTTCCAGCTACGAGCAGTACTTC. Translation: CASSFRVSSYEQYF.